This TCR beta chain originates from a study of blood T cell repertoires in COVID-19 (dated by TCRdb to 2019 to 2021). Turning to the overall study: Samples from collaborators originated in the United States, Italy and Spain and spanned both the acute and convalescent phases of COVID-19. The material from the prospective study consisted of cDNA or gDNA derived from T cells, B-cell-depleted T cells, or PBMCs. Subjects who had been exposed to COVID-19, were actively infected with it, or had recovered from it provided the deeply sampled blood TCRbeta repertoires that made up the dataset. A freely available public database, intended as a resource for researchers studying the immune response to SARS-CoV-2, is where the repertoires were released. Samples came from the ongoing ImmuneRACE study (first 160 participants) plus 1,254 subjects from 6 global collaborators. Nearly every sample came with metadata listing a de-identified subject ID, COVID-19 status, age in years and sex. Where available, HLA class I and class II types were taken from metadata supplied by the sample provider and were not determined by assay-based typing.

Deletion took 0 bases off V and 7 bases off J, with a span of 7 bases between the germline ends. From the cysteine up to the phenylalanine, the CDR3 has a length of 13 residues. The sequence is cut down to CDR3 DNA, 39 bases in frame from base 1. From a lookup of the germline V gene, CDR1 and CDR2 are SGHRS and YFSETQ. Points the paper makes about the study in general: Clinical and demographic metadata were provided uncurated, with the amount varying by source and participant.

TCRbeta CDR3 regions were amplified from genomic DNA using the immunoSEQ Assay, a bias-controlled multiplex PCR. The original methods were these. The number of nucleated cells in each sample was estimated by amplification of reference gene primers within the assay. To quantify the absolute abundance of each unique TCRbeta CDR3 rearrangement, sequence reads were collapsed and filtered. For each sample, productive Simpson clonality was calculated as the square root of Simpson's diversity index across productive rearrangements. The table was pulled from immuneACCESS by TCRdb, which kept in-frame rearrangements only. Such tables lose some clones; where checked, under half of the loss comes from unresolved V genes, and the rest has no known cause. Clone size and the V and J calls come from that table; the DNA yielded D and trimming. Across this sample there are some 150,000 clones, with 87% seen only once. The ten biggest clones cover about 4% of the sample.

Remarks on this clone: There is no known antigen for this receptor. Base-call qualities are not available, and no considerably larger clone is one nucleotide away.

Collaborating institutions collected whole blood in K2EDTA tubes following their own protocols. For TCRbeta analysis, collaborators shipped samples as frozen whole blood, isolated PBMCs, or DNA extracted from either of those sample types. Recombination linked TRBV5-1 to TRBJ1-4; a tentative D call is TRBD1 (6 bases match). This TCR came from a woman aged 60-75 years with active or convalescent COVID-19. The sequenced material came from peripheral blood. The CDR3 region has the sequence CASSLGQVEKLFF. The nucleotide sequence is TGCGCCAGCAGCTTGGGACAGGTTGAAAAACTGTTTTTT.